A selection of T cell receptor beta chains follows, all from one sample in a study of immune heterogeneity within non-small cell lung tumors. MiXCR, applied by TCRdb to the multiplex PCR reads, yields one record per CDR3 protein. The profile shows just over 15,000 distinct CDR3 sequences, 25% to 35% of them singletons. Material for sequencing was lung tumor tissue. Receptors were obtained from a man aged 35 to 55 with non-small cell lung cancer. CDR3s include the opening cysteine and the closing phenylalanine or tryptophan. Fields, in order: clone size, D gene, V gene, J gene, CDR3 protein, CDR3 DNA. The D gene is left open where the match is weak. The size entry is marked missing in some rows and otherwise reads once, few, many or a size class.

clone size: -; D gene: TRBD2; V gene: TRBV20-1; J gene: TRBJ2-5; CDR3 protein: CSARGTSGSRWGTQYF; CDR3 DNA: TGCAGTGCTAGAGGGACTAGCGGGAGTCGGTGGGGGACCCAGTACTTC
clone size: medium-sized; D gene: -; V gene: TRBV12-3/TRBV12-4; J gene: TRBJ2-7; CDR3 protein: CASSLVWTVAYEQYF; CDR3 DNA: TGTGCCAGCAGTTTAGTCTGGACAGTGGCCTACGAGCAGTACTTC
clone size: few; D gene: -; V gene: TRBV18; J gene: TRBJ2-5; CDR3 protein: CASSLRAGETQYF; CDR3 DNA: TGTGCCAGCTCCTTGCGGGCGGGAGAGACCCAGTACTTC
clone size: many; D gene: -; V gene: TRBV6-5; J gene: TRBJ1-1; CDR3 protein: CASSYSSHGANTEAFF; CDR3 DNA: TGTGCCAGCAGTTACTCGAGTCACGGCGCGAACACTGAAGCTTTCTTT
clone size: medium-sized; D gene: -; V gene: TRBV5-1; J gene: TRBJ2-7; CDR3 protein: CASSLQGDEQYF; CDR3 DNA: TGCGCCAGCAGCTTGCAGGGTGACGAGCAGTACTTC
clone size: -; D gene: -; V gene: TRBV20-1; J gene: TRBJ2-2; CDR3 protein: CSARVGGSNTWELFF; CDR3 DNA: TGCAGTGCTAGAGTGGGCGGGTCGAACACCTGGGAGCTGTTTTTT
clone size: many; D gene: -; V gene: TRBV28; J gene: TRBJ1-3; CDR3 protein: CASSFFSSGNTIYF; CDR3 DNA: TGTGCCAGCAGTTTTTTCTCCTCTGGAAACACCATATATTTT
clone size: -; D gene: TRBD1; V gene: TRBV28; J gene: TRBJ1-5; CDR3 protein: CASTTTGHQPPHF; CDR3 DNA: TGTGCCAGCACGACGACAGGGCATCAGCCCCCGCATTTC
clone size: medium-sized; D gene: -; V gene: TRBV24-1; J gene: TRBJ2-7; CDR3 protein: CATSGTQGEQYF; CDR3 DNA: TGTGCCACCAGTGGCACGCAGGGGGAGCAGTACTTC
clone size: -; D gene: -; V gene: TRBV12-3/TRBV12-4; J gene: TRBJ2-2; CDR3 protein: CASSSSPGAGTGELFF; CDR3 DNA: TGTGCCAGCAGTTCCAGCCCCGGAGCGGGCACCGGGGAGCTGTTTTTT
clone size: many; D gene: -; V gene: TRBV28; J gene: TRBJ1-2; CDR3 protein: CASSSHGVGYGYTF; CDR3 DNA: TGTGCCAGCAGTTCCCACGGGGTAGGCTATGGCTACACCTTC
clone size: many; D gene: -; V gene: TRBV6-1; J gene: TRBJ2-1; CDR3 protein: CASSGSRGAYNEQFF; CDR3 DNA: TGTGCCAGCAGTGGTTCTAGGGGAGCCTACAATGAGCAGTTCTTC
clone size: many; D gene: TRBD2; V gene: TRBV12-3/TRBV12-4; J gene: TRBJ2-7; CDR3 protein: CASSRDLAGGSYEQYF; CDR3 DNA: TGTGCCAGCAGCCGAGATTTAGCGGGGGGTTCCTACGAGCAGTACTTC
clone size: medium-sized; D gene: TRBD1; V gene: TRBV12-3/TRBV12-4; J gene: TRBJ1-2; CDR3 protein: CASSNQGANYGYTF; CDR3 DNA: TGTGCCAGCAGCAATCAGGGGGCGAACTATGGCTACACCTTC
clone size: -; D gene: -; V gene: TRBV3-1; J gene: TRBJ1-2; CDR3 protein: CASSVRTEIYSYTF; CDR3 DNA: TGTGCCAGCAGCGTCCGGACAGAGATCTATAGCTACACCTTC
clone size: few; D gene: TRBD2; V gene: TRBV11-2; J gene: TRBJ2-7; CDR3 protein: CASSLERLAGSYEQYF; CDR3 DNA: TGTGCCAGCAGCTTAGAGAGGCTAGCGGGAAGCTACGAGCAGTACTTC
clone size: many; D gene: -; V gene: TRBV20-1; J gene: TRBJ1-2; CDR3 protein: CSARDDRNYGYTF; CDR3 DNA: TGCAGTGCTAGAGATGACAGGAACTATGGCTACACCTTC
clone size: -; D gene: TRBD1; V gene: TRBV4-1; J gene: TRBJ2-3; CDR3 protein: CASSQDGGQGALGTDTQYF; CDR3 DNA: TGCGCCAGCAGCCAAGATGGAGGACAGGGGGCGCTCGGCACAGATACGCAGTATTTT
clone size: many; D gene: TRBD1; V gene: TRBV15; J gene: TRBJ1-5; CDR3 protein: CATSIDRGDQPQHF; CDR3 DNA: TGTGCCACCAGCATTGACAGGGGGGATCAGCCCCAGCATTTT
clone size: many; D gene: -; V gene: TRBV9; J gene: TRBJ1-5; CDR3 protein: CASSVGGTNQPQHF; CDR3 DNA: TGTGCCAGCAGCGTAGGTGGGACTAATCAGCCCCAGCATTTT
clone size: few; D gene: -; V gene: TRBV4-3; J gene: TRBJ1-2; CDR3 protein: CASSQGGGGRGYGYTF; CDR3 DNA: TGCGCCAGCAGCCAAGGTGGCGGGGGCAGAGGCTATGGCTACACCTTC